Below are 16 T cell receptor beta chains sequenced from a single sample in a study of blood T cell repertoires in COVID-19. Sequenced by immunoSEQ multiplex PCR; TCRdb stores in-frame clones only, minus some. The sample yields around 82,000 clones, about 91% seen once. Material: peripheral blood. All receptors derive from a man in his 70s with active or convalescent COVID-19.

This rearrangement joins TRBV7-6 to TRBJ1-4; no firm D call. This CDR3 spans 12 amino acids. The germline V gene has CDR1 SGHVS and CDR2 FNYEAQ. V was pared by 6 bases and J by 4 bases, with 6 bases between. Written as DNA, the CDR3 is TGTGCCAGCAGGAGCATTAATGAAAAACTGTTTTTT. It specifies CASRSINEKLFF.

A single count supports this clone. V is TRBV7-9 and J is TRBJ2-4, with D maybe TRBD2 (6 bases). The CDR3 totals 15 residues. Germline V gene data show CDR1 as SEHNR and CDR2 as FQNEAQ (reference sequence). Trimming shortened V by 1 base and J by 6 bases, and 13 bases separated the two germline ends. Here the CDR3 reads CASSLEDYPGNIQYF. CDR3 sequence (DNA): TGTGCCAGCAGCTTAGAGGACTACCCAGGAAACATTCAGTACTTC.

The chain employs TRBV6-6 and TRBJ2-2; a possible D gene is TRBD2 (6 bases). Between the trimmed V and J ends, which lost 4 bases and 14 bases, there was a span of 17 bases. This CDR3 is 13 amino acids long. Germline values: CDR1 MNHNY, CDR2 SVGAGI (reference sequence). CDR3 amino acids: CASSFELTGGLFF. CDR3 DNA: TGTGCCAGCAGTTTCGAATTGACCGGGGGACTGTTTTTT.

The CDR3 DNA is TGTGCCAGCTCACCGCTTTGGGCTAGCACAGATACGCAGTATTTT. This encodes CASSPLWASTDTQYF. The rearrangement links TRBV18 to TRBJ2-3; D unresolved. Germline V gene data show CDR1 as KGHSH and CDR2 as LQKENI. V lost 3 bases to trimming and J lost 0 bases, with 10 bases between them. The CDR3 is 15 residues long.

The genes are TRBV9 and TRBJ1-3, with D perhaps matching TRBD1 (5 bases). Trimming left V 0 bases short and J 2 bases short, with 12 bases between. CDR3 size: 16 residues. Germline CDR1 is SGDLS and CDR2 is YYNGEE. CDR3 in amino acids: CASSVGRGGAGNTIYF. Written as DNA, the CDR3 is TGTGCCAGCAGCGTAGGGCGGGGGGGAGCTGGAAACACCATATATTTT.

The chain couples TRBV6-5 to TRBJ1-1; D call uncertain. Germline CDR1 and CDR2: MNHEY and SVGAGI. V lost 6 bases and J lost 3, with 17 bases in between. This CDR3 has 15 residues. The CDR3 DNA sequence: TGTGCCAGCAGGGGCAAGGGCGGGTCTTACACTGAAGCTTTCTTT. It encodes CASRGKGGSYTEAFF.

This sequence joins TRBV2 and TRBJ2-1, with D possibly matching TRBD1 (7 bases). Germline V gene lookup returns CDR1 SNHLY and CDR2 FYNNEI. The CDR3 extends over 14 amino acids. V lost 1 base and J 9 bases, leaving 13 bases between the germline ends. This CDR3 reads CASSEVAGGGEQFF. DNA of the CDR3: TGTGCCAGCAGTGAAGTGGCAGGGGGAGGTGAGCAGTTCTTC. Complete variable domain (other parts from reference TRBV2 and TRBJ2-1): EPEVTQTPSHQVTQMGQEVILRCVPISNHLYFYWYRQILGQKVEFLVSFYNNEISEKSEIFDDQFSVERPDGSNFTLKIRSTKLEDSAMYFCASSEVAGGGEQFFGPGTRLTVL.

The rearrangement links TRBV3-1 (or the pseudogene TRBV3-2) to TRBJ2-3, with 7 bases lining up with TRBD1. Trimming at V came to 0 bases and at J to 0 bases, leaving 3 bases not matched to a gene. CDR1 and CDR2 from the germline V gene are LGHDT and YNNKEL (reference sequence). The CDR3 runs to 16 residues. CDR3 loop: CASSQDEQGSTDTQYF. The CDR3 region has the DNA TGTGCCAGCAGCCAAGATGAACAGGGGAGCACAGATACGCAGTATTTT.

This sequence joins TRBV11-3 and TRBJ2-3, with D uncertain. Germline CDR1 SGHNT, CDR2 YENEEA. V shed 1 base and J shed 4 bases, with 9 bases lying between them. The CDR3 sequence is 14 residues long. The CDR3 is CASSLARGSDTQYF. DNA for the CDR3: TGTGCCAGCAGCTTAGCCCGTGGCTCAGATACGCAGTATTTT.

The chain is built from TRBV7-9 and TRBJ2-2; 7 bases line up with TRBD1. Germline CDR1 and CDR2: SEHNR and FQNEAQ (reference sequence). The CDR3 runs 14 residues. Trimming cost V 5 bases and J 7 bases; bases outside gene matches: 7. The CDR3 protein is CASSRQGIGGELFF. As DNA, the CDR3 is TGTGCCAGCAGCCGACAGGGTATCGGCGGGGAGCTGTTTTTT.

The chain links TRBV9 to TRBJ2-5; D is possibly TRBD2 (6 bases). Germline V lookup: CDR1 SGDLS, CDR2 YYNGEE. Deletions cut 6 bases from V and 2 bases from J, with 14 bases between. The CDR3 sequence is 14 residues long. Here the CDR3 reads CASTRAGGQETQYF. The CDR3 DNA reads TGTGCCAGCACCCGGGCAGGAGGGCAAGAGACCCAGTACTTC.

This clone was seen more than once but under ten times. This chain uses TRBV6-2 or TRBV6-3 with TRBJ2-7; D possibly corresponds to TRBD1 (6 bases). Trimming left V 0 bases short and J 3 bases short, with 9 bases between. The CDR3 is 14 amino acids. The V gene's germline CDR1 is MNHEY and CDR2 SVGEGT. DNA of the CDR3: TGTGCCAGCAGTTACTCAAGGGGGAGCTACGAGCAGTACTTC. This codes for CASSYSRGSYEQYF.

This rearrangement joins TRBV4-3 to TRBJ1-2; a possible D gene is TRBD1 (5 bases). Germline V gene sequence: CDR1 LGHNA, CDR2 YSLEER. This CDR3 is 15 amino acids long. V was trimmed by 2 bases and J by 7 bases, leaving 17 bases between them. CDR3 loop: CASSQLPGIGGGYTF. In nucleotides, the CDR3 is TGCGCCAGCAGCCAACTCCCAGGGATTGGCGGTGGCTACACCTTC.

The V call is TRBV5-1, the J call TRBJ2-1, with a tentative D call TRBD2 (5 bases). CDR3 length: 14 amino acids. Germline V CDR1 and CDR2: SGHRS, YFSETQ. V was cut by 2 bases and J by 5 bases, with 11 bases left in between. The CDR3 loop is CASSFGNQNNEQFF. For the CDR3, the DNA is TGCGCCAGCAGCTTCGGGAACCAAAACAATGAGCAGTTCTTC.

The chain carries TRBV7-6 and TRBJ1-5; 7 bases agree with TRBD1. Germline loops: CDR1 SGHVS, CDR2 FNYEAQ. This CDR3 is 16 amino acids long. Trimming at V came to 5 bases and at J to 1 base, leaving 8 bases not matched to a gene. In DNA, the CDR3 is TGTGCCAGCAGCCGTCAGGGGGGATTCAGCAATCAGCCCCAGCATTTT. Translating gives CASSRQGGFSNQPQHF.

This clone was seen only once. For the CDR3, the DNA is TGCAGCGGTACGGGGGGCGCGGAGACCCAGTACTTC. Its translation: CSGTGGAETQYF. This chain connects TRBV29-1 to TRBJ2-5, with D possibly TRBD2 on 7 matching bases. V gave up 7 bases and J gave up 5 bases, with 14 bases separating them. The CDR3 totals 12 residues. The germline gives CDR1 SQVTM, CDR2 ANQGSEA.